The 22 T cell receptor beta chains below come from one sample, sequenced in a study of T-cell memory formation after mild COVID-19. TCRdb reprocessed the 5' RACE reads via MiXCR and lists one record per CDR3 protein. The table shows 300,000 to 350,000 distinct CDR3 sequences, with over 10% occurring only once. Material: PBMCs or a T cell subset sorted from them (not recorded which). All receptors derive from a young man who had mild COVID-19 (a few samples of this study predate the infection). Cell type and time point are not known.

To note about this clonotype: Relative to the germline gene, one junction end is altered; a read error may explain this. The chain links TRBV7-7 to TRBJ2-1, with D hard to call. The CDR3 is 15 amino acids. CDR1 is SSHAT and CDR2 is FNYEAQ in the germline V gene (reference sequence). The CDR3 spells CASSLGPQAYNEQFF. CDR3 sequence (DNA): TGTGCTAGCAGCTTAGGGCCGCAAGCCTACAATGAGCAGTTCTTC.

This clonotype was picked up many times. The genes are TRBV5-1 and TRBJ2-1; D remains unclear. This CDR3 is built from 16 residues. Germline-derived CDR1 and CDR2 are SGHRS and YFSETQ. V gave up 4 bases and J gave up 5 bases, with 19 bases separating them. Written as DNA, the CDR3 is TGCGCCAGCAGCCTGGTGGGGTCGAGTCGGGACAATGAGCAGTTCTTC. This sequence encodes CASSLVGSSRDNEQFF.

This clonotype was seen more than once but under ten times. CDR3 loop: CASRTSGGPGGELFF. The CDR3 DNA sequence: TGCGCCAGCCGAACTAGCGGGGGGCCGGGCGGGGAGCTGTTTTTT. The rearrangement links TRBV10-2 to TRBJ2-2; 12 bases are shared with TRBD2. V shed 8 bases, J shed 7 bases, and the junction held 8 bases outside the gene matches. Germline loops: CDR1 WSHSY, CDR2 SAAADI. CDR3 length: 15 residues.

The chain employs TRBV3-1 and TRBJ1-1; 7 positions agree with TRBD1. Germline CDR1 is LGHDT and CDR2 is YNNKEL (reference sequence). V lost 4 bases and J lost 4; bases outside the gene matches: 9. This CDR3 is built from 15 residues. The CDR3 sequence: CASSPGGLGGTEAFF. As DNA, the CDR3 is TGTGCCAGCAGCCCAGGGGGATTAGGGGGCACTGAAGCTTTCTTT. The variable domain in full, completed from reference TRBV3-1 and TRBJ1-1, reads DTAVSQTPKYLVTQMGNDKSIKCEQNLGHDTMYWYKQDSKKFLKIMFSYNNKELIINETVPNRFSPKSPDKAHLNLHINSLELGDSAVYFCASSPGGLGGTEAFFGQGTRLTVV.

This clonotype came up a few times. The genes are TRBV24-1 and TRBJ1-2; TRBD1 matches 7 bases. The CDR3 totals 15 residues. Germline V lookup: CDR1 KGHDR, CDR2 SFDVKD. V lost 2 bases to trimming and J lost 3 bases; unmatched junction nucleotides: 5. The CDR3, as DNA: TGTGCCACCAGTGATTCCTCCGGGACAGACTATGGCTACACCTTC. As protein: CATSDSSGTDYGYTF.

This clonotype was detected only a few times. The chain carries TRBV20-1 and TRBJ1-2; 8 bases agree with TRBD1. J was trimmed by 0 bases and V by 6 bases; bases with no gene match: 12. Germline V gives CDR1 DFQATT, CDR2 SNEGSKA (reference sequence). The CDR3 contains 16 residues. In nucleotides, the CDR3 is TGCAGTGCCCCGGGCGACAGGGGTCGATCTAACTATGGCTACACCTTC. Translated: CSAPGDRGRSNYGYTF.

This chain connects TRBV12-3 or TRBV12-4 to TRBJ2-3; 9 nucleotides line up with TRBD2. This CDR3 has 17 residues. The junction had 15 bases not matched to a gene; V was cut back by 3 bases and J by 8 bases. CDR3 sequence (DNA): TGTGCCAGCAGTTTCAGGAGCGGGGGGCCTCCCGGGCGTACGCAGTATTTT. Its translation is CASSFRSGGPPGRTQYF.

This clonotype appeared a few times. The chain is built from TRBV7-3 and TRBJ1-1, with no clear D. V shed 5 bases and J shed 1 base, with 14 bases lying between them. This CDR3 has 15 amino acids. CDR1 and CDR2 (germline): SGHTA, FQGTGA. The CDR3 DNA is TGTGCCAGCAGCCCCCCATTGGCGGCGAACACTGAAGCTTTCTTT. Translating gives CASSPPLAANTEAFF.

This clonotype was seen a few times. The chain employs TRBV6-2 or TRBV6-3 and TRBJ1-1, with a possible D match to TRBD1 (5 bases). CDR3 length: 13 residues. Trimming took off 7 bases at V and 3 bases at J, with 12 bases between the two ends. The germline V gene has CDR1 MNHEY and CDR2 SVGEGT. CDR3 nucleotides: TGTGCCAGCACCGAAGTGGGGGACACTGAAGCTTTCTTT. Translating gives CASTEVGDTEAFF.

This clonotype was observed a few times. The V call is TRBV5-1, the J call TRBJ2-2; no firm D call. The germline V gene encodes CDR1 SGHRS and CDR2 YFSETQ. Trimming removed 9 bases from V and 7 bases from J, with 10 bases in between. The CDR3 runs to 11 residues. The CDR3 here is CATRYHGELFF. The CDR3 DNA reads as TGCGCCACACGCTACCACGGGGAGCTGTTTTTT.

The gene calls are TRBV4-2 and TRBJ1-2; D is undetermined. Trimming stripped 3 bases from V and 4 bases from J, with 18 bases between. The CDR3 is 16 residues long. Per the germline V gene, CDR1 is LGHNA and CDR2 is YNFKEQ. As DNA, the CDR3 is TGTGCCAGCAGCCAGTCGGCTTCCAGTGGGTCCTATGGCTACACCTTC. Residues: CASSQSASSGSYGYTF.

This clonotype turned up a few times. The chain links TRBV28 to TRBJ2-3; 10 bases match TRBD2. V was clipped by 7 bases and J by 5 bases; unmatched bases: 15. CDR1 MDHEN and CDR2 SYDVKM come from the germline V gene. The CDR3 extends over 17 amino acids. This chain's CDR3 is CASTPPRAASGGDTQYF. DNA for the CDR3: TGTGCCAGCACCCCTCCCCGGGCGGCTAGCGGGGGAGATACGCAGTATTTT.

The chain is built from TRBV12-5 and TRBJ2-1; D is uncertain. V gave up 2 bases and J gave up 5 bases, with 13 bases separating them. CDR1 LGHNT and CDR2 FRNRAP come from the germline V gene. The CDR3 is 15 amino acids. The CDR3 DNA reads TGTGCTAGTGGTTTGCCCAGAGGCCTCCACAATGAGCAGTTCTTC. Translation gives CASGLPRGLHNEQFF.

The CDR3 sequence is CASSYLGGGGNEQFF. CDR3 sequence (DNA): TGTGCCAGCAGTTACCTAGGCGGGGGAGGGAATGAGCAGTTCTTC. V is TRBV6-6 and J is TRBJ2-1, with TRBD2 matching 7 bases. CDR3 length: 15 residues. The ends lost 2 bases at V and 7 bases at J; junction bases unmatched: 8. Germline V gene sequence: CDR1 MNHNY, CDR2 SVGAGI (reference sequence).

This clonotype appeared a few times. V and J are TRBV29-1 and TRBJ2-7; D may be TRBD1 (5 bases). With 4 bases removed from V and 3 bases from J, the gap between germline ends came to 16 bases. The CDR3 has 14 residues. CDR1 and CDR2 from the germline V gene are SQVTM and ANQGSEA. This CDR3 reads CSVAAAGNLYEQYF. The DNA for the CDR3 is TGCAGCGTTGCGGCGGCAGGGAACCTCTACGAGCAGTACTTC.

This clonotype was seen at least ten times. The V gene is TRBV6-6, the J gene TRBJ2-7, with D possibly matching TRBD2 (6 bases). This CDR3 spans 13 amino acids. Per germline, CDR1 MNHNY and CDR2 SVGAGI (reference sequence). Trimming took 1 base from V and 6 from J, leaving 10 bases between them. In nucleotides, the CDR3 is TGTGCCAGCAGTTACTTAGCGGAAGGCGAGCAGTACTTC. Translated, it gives CASSYLAEGEQYF.

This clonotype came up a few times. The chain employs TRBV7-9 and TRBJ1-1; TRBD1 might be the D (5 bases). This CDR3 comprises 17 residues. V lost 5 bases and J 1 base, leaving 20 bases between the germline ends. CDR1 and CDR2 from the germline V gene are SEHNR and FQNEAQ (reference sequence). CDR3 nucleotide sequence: TGTGCCAGCAGCGGCCGGGGGGAAGGGCTTTCGAACACTGAAGCTTTCTTT. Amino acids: CASSGRGEGLSNTEAFF.

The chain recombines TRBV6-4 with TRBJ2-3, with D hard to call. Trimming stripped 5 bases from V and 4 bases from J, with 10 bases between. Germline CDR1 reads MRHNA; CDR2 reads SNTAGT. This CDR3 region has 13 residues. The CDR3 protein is CASSPKGSDTQYF. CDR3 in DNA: TGTGCCAGCAGTCCTAAGGGTTCAGATACGCAGTATTTT.

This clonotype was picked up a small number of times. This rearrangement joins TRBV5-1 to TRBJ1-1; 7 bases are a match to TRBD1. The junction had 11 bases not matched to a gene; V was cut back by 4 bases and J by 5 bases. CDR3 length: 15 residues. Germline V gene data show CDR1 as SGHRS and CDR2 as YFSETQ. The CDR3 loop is CASSVGDSGGTEAFF. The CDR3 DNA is TGCGCCAGCAGCGTAGGGGACAGCGGAGGTACTGAAGCTTTCTTT.

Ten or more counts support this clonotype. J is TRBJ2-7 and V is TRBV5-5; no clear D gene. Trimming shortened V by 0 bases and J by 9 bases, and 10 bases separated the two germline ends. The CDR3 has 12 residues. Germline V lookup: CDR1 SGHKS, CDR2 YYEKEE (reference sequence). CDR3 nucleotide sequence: TGTGCCAGCAGCTTGGGGAGTGCCGGGCAGTACGTC. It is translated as CASSLGSAGQYV.

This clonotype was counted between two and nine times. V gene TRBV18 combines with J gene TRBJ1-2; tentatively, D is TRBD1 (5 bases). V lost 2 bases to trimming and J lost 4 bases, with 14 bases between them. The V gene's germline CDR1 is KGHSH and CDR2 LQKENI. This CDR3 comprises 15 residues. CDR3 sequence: CASSPTGTNPYGYTF. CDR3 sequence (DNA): TGTGCCAGCTCACCAACCGGGACGAACCCCTATGGCTACACCTTC. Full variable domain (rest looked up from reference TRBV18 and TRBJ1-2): NAGVMQNPRHLVRRRGQEARLRCSPMKGHSHVYWYRQLPEEGLKFMVYLQKENIIDESGMPKERFSAEFPKEGPSILRIQQVVRGDSAAYFCASSPTGTNPYGYTFGSGTRLTVV.

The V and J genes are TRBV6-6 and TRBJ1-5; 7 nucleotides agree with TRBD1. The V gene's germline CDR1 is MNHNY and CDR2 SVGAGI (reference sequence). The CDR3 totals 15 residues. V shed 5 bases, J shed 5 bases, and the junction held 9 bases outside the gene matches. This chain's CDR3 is CASSTRRQGYQPQHF. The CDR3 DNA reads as TGTGCCAGCAGTACGAGACGACAGGGTTATCAGCCCCAGCATTTT.